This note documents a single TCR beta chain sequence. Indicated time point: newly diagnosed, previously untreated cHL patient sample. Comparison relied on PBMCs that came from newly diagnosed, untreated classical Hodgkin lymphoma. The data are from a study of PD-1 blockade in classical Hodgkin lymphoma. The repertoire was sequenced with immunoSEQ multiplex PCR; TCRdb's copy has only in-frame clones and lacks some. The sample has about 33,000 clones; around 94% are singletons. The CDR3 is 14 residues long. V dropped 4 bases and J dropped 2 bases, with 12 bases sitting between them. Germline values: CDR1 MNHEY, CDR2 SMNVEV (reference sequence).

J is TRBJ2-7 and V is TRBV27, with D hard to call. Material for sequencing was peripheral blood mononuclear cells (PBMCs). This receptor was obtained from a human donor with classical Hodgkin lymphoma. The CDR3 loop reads CASSSWQTPYEQYF. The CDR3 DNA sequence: TGTGCCAGCAGTTCATGGCAGACCCCCTACGAGCAGTACTTC.